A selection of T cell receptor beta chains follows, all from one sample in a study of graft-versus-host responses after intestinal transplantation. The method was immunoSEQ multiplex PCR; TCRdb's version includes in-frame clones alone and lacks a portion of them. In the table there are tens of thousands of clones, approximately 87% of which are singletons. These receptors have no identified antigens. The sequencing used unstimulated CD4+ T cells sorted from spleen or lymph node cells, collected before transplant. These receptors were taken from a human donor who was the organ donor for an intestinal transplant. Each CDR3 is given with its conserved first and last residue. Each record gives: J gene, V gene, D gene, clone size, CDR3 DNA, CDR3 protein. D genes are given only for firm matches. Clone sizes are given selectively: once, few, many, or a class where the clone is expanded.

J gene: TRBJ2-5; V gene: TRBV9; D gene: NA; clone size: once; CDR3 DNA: TGTGCCAGCAGCGTAGCTCCAGGGATGGCACAAGAGACCCAGTACTTC; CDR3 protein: CASSVAPGMAQETQYF
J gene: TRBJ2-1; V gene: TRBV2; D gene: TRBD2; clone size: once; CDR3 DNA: TGTGCCAGCAGTGACCAGGGGACTAGGAATGAGCAGTTCTTC; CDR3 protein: CASSDQGTRNEQFF
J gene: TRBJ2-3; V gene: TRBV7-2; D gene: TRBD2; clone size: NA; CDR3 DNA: TGTGCCAGCAGCACTAGCGATCCCCTAAATACGCAGTATTTT; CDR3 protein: CASSTSDPLNTQYF
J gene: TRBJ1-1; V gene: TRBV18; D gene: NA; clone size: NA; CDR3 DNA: TGTGCCAGCTTCTCAGGTCGGCAGTCTACTGAAGCTTTCTTT; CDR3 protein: CASFSGRQSTEAFF
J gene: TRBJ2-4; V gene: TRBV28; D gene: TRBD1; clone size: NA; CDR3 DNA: TGTGCCAGCAGTCTAGGACAGGTCCACAAAAACATTCAGTACTTC; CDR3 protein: CASSLGQVHKNIQYF
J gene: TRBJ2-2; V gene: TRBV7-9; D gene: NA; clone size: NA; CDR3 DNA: TGTGCCAGCAGCCCCCAAGGAGACAGGAGACACACCGGGGAGCTGTTTTTT; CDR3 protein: CASSPQGDRRHTGELFF
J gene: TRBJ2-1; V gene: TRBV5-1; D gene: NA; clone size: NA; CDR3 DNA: TGCGCCAGCAGCTTGCTTAGGTTCGGGGATACTGAGCAGTTCTTC; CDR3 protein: CASSLLRFGDTEQFF
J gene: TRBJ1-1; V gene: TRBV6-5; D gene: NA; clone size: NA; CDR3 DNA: TGTGCCAGCAGTTACTCGAGGCCGAACACTGAAGCTTTCTTT; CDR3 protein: CASSYSRPNTEAFF
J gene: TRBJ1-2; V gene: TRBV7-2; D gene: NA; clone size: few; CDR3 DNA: TGTGCCAGCAGCTTGGACACCTATGGCTACACCTTC; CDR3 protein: CASSLDTYGYTF
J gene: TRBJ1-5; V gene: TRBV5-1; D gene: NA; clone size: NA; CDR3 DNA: TGCGCCAGCAGCTTGGGAGATCTCAATCAGCCCCAGCATTTT; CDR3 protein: CASSLGDLNQPQHF
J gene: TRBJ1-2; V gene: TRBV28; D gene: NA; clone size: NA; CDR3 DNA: TGTGCCAGCAGTTTCGGGAACACCTTCCCAAATGGCTACACCTTC; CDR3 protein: CASSFGNTFPNGYTF
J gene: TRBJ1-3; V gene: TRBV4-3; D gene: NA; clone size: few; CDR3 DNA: TGCGCCAGCAGCCCCTCCAGGGCTGGAAACACCATATATTTT; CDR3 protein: CASSPSRAGNTIYF
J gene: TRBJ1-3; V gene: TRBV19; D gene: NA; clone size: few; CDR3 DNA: TGTGCCAGTAGTCGCCAGGGAAATCCTGGAAACACCATATATTTT; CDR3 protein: CASSRQGNPGNTIYF